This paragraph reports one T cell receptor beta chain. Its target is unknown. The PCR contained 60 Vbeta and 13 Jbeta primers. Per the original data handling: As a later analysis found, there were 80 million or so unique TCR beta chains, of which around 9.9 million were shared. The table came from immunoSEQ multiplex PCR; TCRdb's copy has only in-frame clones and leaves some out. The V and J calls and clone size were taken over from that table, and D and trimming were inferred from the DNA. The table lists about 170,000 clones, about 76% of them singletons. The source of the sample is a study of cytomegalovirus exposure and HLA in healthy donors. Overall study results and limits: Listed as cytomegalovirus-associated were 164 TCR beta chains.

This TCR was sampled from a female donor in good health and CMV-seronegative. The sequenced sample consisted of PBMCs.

CDR3 DNA sequence: TGCGCCAGCAGCTTGGCCCGACAGGGGCCCTACGAGCAGTACTTC. Translated: CASSLARQGPYEQYF. The J gene is TRBJ2-5, the V gene TRBV5-1; 8 bases agree with TRBD1. The DNA matches TRBJ2-7 better at its end, which makes the J call doubtful. Germline V gene data show CDR1 as SGHRS and CDR2 as YFSETQ. This CDR3 contains 15 residues.